What follows are 2 T cell receptor beta chains derived from one specimen sequenced in a study of T cell repertoires in cytomegalovirus infection. TCRdb independently ran MiXCR on the reads; one entry per CDR3 protein. The profile shows around 180,000 distinct CDR3 sequences, 25% to 30% of them singletons. Sample: PBMCs. The receptors shown here come from a human donor in good health (CMV status not recorded). Some clones in this sample may be carry-over from other donors' samples.

This clonotype was seen ten or more times. The chain couples TRBV19 to TRBJ1-1; 9 bases agree with TRBD1. Germline trimming cut 5 bases from V and 1 base from J; bases unmatched to any gene: 11. CDR3 length equals 17 residues. Germline lookup yields CDR1 LNHDA and CDR2 SQIVND (reference sequence). The CDR3 sequence is CASSELTGGLANTEAFF. For the CDR3, the DNA is TGTGCCAGTAGTGAACTGACAGGGGGGCTCGCGAACACTGAAGCTTTCTTT.

CDR3 nucleotide sequence: TGTGCCAGCAGCCAGCTTAGGACAGAGAACACTGAAGCTTTCTTT. This gives the protein CASSQLRTENTEAFF. This chain connects TRBV4-2 to TRBJ1-1, with D possibly matching TRBD1 (6 bases). This CDR3 comprises 15 residues. Germline assignment: CDR1 LGHNA and CDR2 YNFKEQ. Trimming left V 3 bases short and J 1 base short, with 12 bases between.